The 18 T cell receptor beta chains reported below all come from one sample, sequenced in a study of cytomegalovirus exposure and HLA in healthy donors. TCRdb's copy holds only in-frame clones and misses some; the assay was immunoSEQ multiplex PCR. The sample comprises 250,000 to 400,000 clones, nearly 90% of which are singletons, and over 0.9% rests with the top ten. The sequencing input was PBMCs. Receptors originate from a young man in good health and CMV-seronegative.

This chain uses TRBV5-6 with TRBJ1-2; no definite D call. The CDR3 is 13 amino acids. Germline V gene lookup returns CDR1 SGHDT and CDR2 YYEEEE. With 0 bases removed from V and 4 bases from J, the gap between germline ends came to 7 bases. The CDR3 bases are TGTGCCAGCAGCTTGGCCGCAGTCTATGGCTACACCTTC. Its translation is CASSLAAVYGYTF. The variable domain in full, completed from reference TRBV5-6 and TRBJ1-2, reads DAGVTQSPTHLIKTRGQQVTLRCSPKSGHDTVSWYQQALGQGPQFIFQYYEEEERQRGNFPDRFSGHQFPNYSSELNVNALLLGDSALYLCASSLAAVYGYTFGSGTRLTVV.

V gene TRBV6-5 combines with J gene TRBJ1-5; no definite D call. From germline, CDR1 is MNHEY and CDR2 SVGAGI. This CDR3 has 13 residues. Trimming removed 9 bases at V and 4 bases at J, with 13 bases between. The CDR3: CASGRMVNQPQHF. In nucleotides, the CDR3 is TGTGCCAGTGGGAGGATGGTGAATCAGCCCCAGCATTTT.

This sequence joins TRBV5-4 and TRBJ1-1; 7 bases agree with TRBD1. Trimming took 7 bases from V and 5 from J; bases not matched to a gene: 11. The CDR3 sequence is 14 residues long. Looked up from germline, CDR1 is SGHNT and CDR2 is YYREEE (reference sequence). CDR3 residues: CASLLTPGGTEAFF. CDR3 DNA sequence: TGTGCCAGCCTCCTTACACCAGGGGGGACTGAAGCTTTCTTT.

V is TRBV19 and J is TRBJ2-7, with 7 nucleotides matching TRBD1. CDR3 size: 13 residues. J was trimmed by 6 bases and V by 8 bases; bases with no gene match: 10. In germline, CDR1 is LNHDA, CDR2 SQIVND (reference sequence). The CDR3 sequence is CASSKTGFSEQYF. The CDR3 nucleotides read TGTGCCAGTTCGAAGACAGGGTTCAGCGAGCAGTACTTC.

The V call is TRBV5-1, the J call TRBJ1-3, with D perhaps matching TRBD1 (5 bases). The V gene lost 3 bases and the J gene lost 2 bases, with 9 bases spanning the gap. This CDR3 contains 14 residues. The germline gives CDR1 SGHRS, CDR2 YFSETQ. CDR3 bases: TGCGCCAGCAGCTGGGGGGGTCCTGGAAACACCATATATTTT. It is translated as CASSWGGPGNTIYF. The full variable domain, completed using reference TRBV5-1 and TRBJ1-3, is KAGVTQTPRYLIKTRGQQVTLSCSPISGHRSVSWYQQTPGQGLQFLFEYFSETQRNKGNFPGRFSGRQFSNSRSEMNVSTLELGDSALYLCASSWGGPGNTIYFGEGSWLTVV.

CDR3 loop: CASSFEQDHTEAFF. Here the CDR3 DNA reads TGTGCCAGCAGCTTCGAACAGGACCACACTGAAGCTTTCTTT. The V call is TRBV7-9, the J call TRBJ1-1, with D possibly matching TRBD1 (5 bases). Germline V CDR1 and CDR2: SEHNR, FQNEAQ (reference sequence). V lost 3 bases, J lost 3 bases, and 11 bases lay in between. The CDR3 consists of 14 residues.

This clone was observed a single time. The chain uses TRBV18 and TRBJ2-5; 9 bases are a match to TRBD2. CDR1 KGHSH and CDR2 LQKENI come from the germline V gene. With V trimmed by 1 base and J by 4 bases, 10 bases remained unmatched. This CDR3 comprises 17 residues. The CDR3 nucleotides read TGTGCCAGCTCACCACAGCGGGGGGATCCCGTCGTAGAGACCCAGTACTTC. It is translated as CASSPQRGDPVVETQYF.

This clone appeared a single time. The J gene is TRBJ2-1, the V gene TRBV7-2; tentatively, D is TRBD1 (6 bases). The germline V and J ends were trimmed by 1 base and 7 bases, with 11 bases remaining between them. The CDR3 has 14 amino acids. CDR1 and CDR2 from the germline V gene are SGHTA and FQGNSA. This CDR3 reads CASSLGLDRNEQFF. In nucleotides, the CDR3 is TGTGCCAGCAGCTTAGGTCTTGACAGGAATGAGCAGTTCTTC.

The chain combines TRBV27 with TRBJ1-1; D is unresolved. The CDR3 is 14 amino acids. Trimming took 2 bases from V and 4 from J, leaving 11 bases between them. CDR1 is MNHEY, CDR2 SMNVEV, per germline (reference sequence). CDR3 DNA: TGTGCCAGCAGTTTACCTGGGCTCCCCACTGAAGCTTTCTTT. It is translated as CASSLPGLPTEAFF.

The rearrangement uses TRBV28 and TRBJ2-7, with a weak D call TRBD1 (5 bases). The CDR3 consists of 13 residues. Germline V gene data show CDR1 as MDHEN and CDR2 as SYDVKM. V gave up 3 bases and J gave up 4 bases, with 10 bases separating them. The CDR3 loop reads CASSLSDSYEQYF. The CDR3 coding sequence is TGTGCCAGCAGTTTGTCCGACAGTTACGAGCAGTACTTC.

V is TRBV5-8 and J is TRBJ1-6; D is perhaps TRBD1 (6 bases). V was pared by 1 base and J by 6 bases, with 8 bases between. The CDR3 is 14 residues long. Germline CDR1 reads SGHTS; CDR2 reads YDEGEE. CDR3 sequence (DNA): TGTGCCAGCAGCTTGTCAGGGGTTAATTCACCCCTCCACTTT. It encodes CASSLSGVNSPLHF.

DNA of the CDR3: TGTGCCAGTAGTATAGGGCCGGCAGGGTGGTTCAGTAGTGAGCAGTTCTTC. Amino acid sequence: CASSIGPAGWFSSEQFF. The rearrangement links TRBV19 to TRBJ2-1; D possibly corresponds to TRBD1 (5 bases). The V end was cut by 1 base, the J end by 9 bases, with 22 bases between. In germline, CDR1 is LNHDA, CDR2 SQIVND (reference sequence). This CDR3 is 17 amino acids long. The whole variable domain, remainder taken from reference TRBV19 and TRBJ2-1, is DGGITQSPKYLFRKEGQNVTLSCEQNLNHDAMYWYRQDPGQGLRLIYYSQIVNDFQKGDIAEGYSVSREKKESFPLTVTSAQKNPTAFYLCASSIGPAGWFSSEQFFGPGTRLTVL.

V and J are TRBV7-9 and TRBJ2-7; 7 nucleotides match TRBD1. Trimming removed 4 bases from V and 5 bases from J; junction bases left unmatched: 11. This CDR3 is built from 15 residues. Germline-derived CDR1 and CDR2 are SEHNR and FQNEAQ (reference sequence). The CDR3 DNA reads TGTGCCAGCAGCTCCGTAGGGGGCTTCGGGAACGAGCAGTACTTC. It translates to CASSSVGGFGNEQYF.

The J gene is TRBJ2-7, the V gene TRBV18, with D tentatively TRBD1 (5 bases). Germline CDR1 and CDR2: KGHSH and LQKENI. This CDR3 region has 15 residues. Trimming left V 5 bases short and J 0 bases short, with 14 bases between. DNA of the CDR3: TGTGCCAGCTCATCAGGGAATGAGCTCTCCTACGAGCAGTACTTC. Translating it yields CASSSGNELSYEQYF.

The chain uses TRBV5-4 and TRBJ2-7; 10 bases match TRBD1. Trimming at V came to 3 bases and at J to 7 bases, leaving 7 bases not matched to a gene. The CDR3 extends over 14 amino acids. Germline CDR1 SGHNT, CDR2 YYREEE (reference sequence). The CDR3 DNA follows: TGTGCCAGCAGCTGGAGGACAGGGGGTGAGGAGCAGTACTTC. This translates into CASSWRTGGEEQYF.

The chain couples TRBV7-9 to TRBJ1-2; D unresolved. This CDR3 contains 16 residues. Germline-derived CDR1 and CDR2 are SEHNR and FQNEAQ (reference sequence). V shed 4 bases and J shed 5 bases, with 20 bases lying between them. CDR3 nucleotide sequence: TGTGCCAGCAGCTCCTCGGGTTTCAGCGGCGTATATGGCTACACCTTC. Its translation: CASSSSGFSGVYGYTF.

V is TRBV29-1 and J is TRBJ2-2, with 11 bases aligning to TRBD2. The length of the CDR3 is 16 residues. The germline V gene has CDR1 SQVTM and CDR2 ANQGSEA. V gave up 7 bases and J gave up 4 bases; unmatched junction bases: 11. The CDR3 coding sequence is TGCAGCGCGGGCGTAGCGGGGGGGCGCATCACCGGGGAGCTGTTTTTT. As protein: CSAGVAGGRITGELFF.

This sequence joins TRBV5-4 and TRBJ2-1; D not resolved. Trimming took off 4 bases at V and 8 bases at J, with 13 bases between the two ends. Germline values: CDR1 SGHNT, CDR2 YYREEE (reference sequence). This CDR3 contains 13 residues. CDR3 coding DNA: TGTGCCAGCAGCCCCGACATCTCCCATGAGCAGTTCTTC. It codes for CASSPDISHEQFF.